Listed here are 25 T cell receptor beta chains from one sample, sequenced in a study of T cell repertoires in cytomegalovirus infection (dated by TCRdb to between 2018 and 2020). The sequencer listed for this sample is Illumina HiSeq 1500. The raw public data were reprocessed by TCRdb itself: fastp quality trimming at Q25, MiXCR clonotype calling, in-frame beta chains only. Each entry merges the rows of one CDR3 protein and shows their most common DNA and genes. The sample profile shows some 77,000 distinct CDR3 sequences; less than 4.5% of them were found once. The ten largest account for 4% to 5.5% of the sample. Sequenced input: PBMCs. These receptors were obtained from a human donor in good health (CMV status not recorded). Some clones in this sample may be carry-over from other donors' samples.

This clonotype was picked up many times. The genes are TRBV12-3 or TRBV12-4 and TRBJ2-2; D may match TRBD1 or TRBD2 (5 bases each). V was pared by 6 bases and J by 7 bases, with 12 bases between. The CDR3 extends over 13 amino acids. In DNA form, the CDR3 reads TGTGCCAGCAGCGGGCCTGGGGGCGGGGAGCTGTTTTTT. It yields the protein CASSGPGGGELFF.

Ten or more counts support this clonotype. The rearrangement joins TRBV7-2 to TRBJ2-1, with D perhaps given as TRBD1 or TRBD2 (6 bases each). Germline CDR1 SGHTA, CDR2 FQGNSA. Deletions cut 5 bases from V and 0 bases from J, with 14 bases between. The CDR3 length is 16 residues. The CDR3: CASSQSGASSYNEQFF. The CDR3 DNA reads as TGTGCCAGCAGCCAGTCGGGGGCTAGCTCCTACAATGAGCAGTTCTTC.

This clonotype was seen repeatedly, ten times or more. V and J are TRBV12-3 or TRBV12-4 and TRBJ2-1; 8 nucleotides line up with TRBD2. This CDR3 region has 15 residues. The V segment lost 5 bases and the J segment 6 bases; nucleotides outside the gene matches: 9. In DNA form, the CDR3 reads TGTGCCAGCAGTCCAACTAGCGGCCAAGTCAATGAGCAGTTCTTC. Its translation is CASSPTSGQVNEQFF.

This clonotype was detected ten times or more. The chain combines TRBV6-6 with TRBJ2-7; D possibly matches TRBD1 or TRBD2 (6 bases each). The CDR3 loop spans 15 amino acids. The germline V gene encodes CDR1 MNHNY and CDR2 SVGAGI (reference sequence). V was clipped by 6 bases and J by 2 bases, with 17 bases between them. As DNA, the CDR3 is TGTGCCAGCAGCCCTGACTCGGGGGCCGCCTACGAGCAGTACTTC. Translated, it gives CASSPDSGAAYEQYF.

This clonotype was seen at least ten times. The rearrangement uses TRBV28 and TRBJ1-5, with a weak D call TRBD1 (6 bases). V was clipped by 2 bases and J by 5 bases, with 16 bases between them. The CDR3 consists of 16 residues. From germline, CDR1 is MDHEN and CDR2 SYDVKM. CDR3 amino acids: CASSLPRGGGDQPQHF. CDR3 in DNA: TGTGCCAGCAGTTTACCCCGTGGGGGCGGGGATCAGCCCCAGCATTTT.

This clonotype was counted many times. This rearrangement joins TRBV5-6 to TRBJ2-1; D is undetermined. Germline V CDR1 and CDR2: SGHDT, YYEEEE. Trimming pared 4 bases from V and 7 bases from J, leaving 9 bases between. This CDR3 is built from 12 residues. CDR3 DNA sequence: TGTGCCAGCAGCCGGTCTAGAAATGAGCAGTTCTTC. This gives the protein CASSRSRNEQFF.

In this sample, this clonotype turned up many times. The rearrangement uses TRBV5-1 and TRBJ2-1, with a weak D call TRBD2 (6 bases). This CDR3 has 15 amino acids. CDR1 and CDR2 from the germline V gene are SGHRS and YFSETQ. Trimming stripped 3 bases from V and 0 bases from J, with 10 bases between. This CDR3 is CASSSLADSYNEQFF. Written as DNA, the CDR3 is TGCGCCAGCAGCTCCTTAGCGGACTCCTACAATGAGCAGTTCTTC.

This clonotype was counted many times. The V and J genes are TRBV28 and TRBJ1-1; a weak D match, TRBD1 (5 bases). Germline V gives CDR1 MDHEN, CDR2 SYDVKM. The V gene lost 1 base and the J gene lost 4 bases, with 10 bases spanning the gap. The CDR3 runs to 14 residues. CDR3 coding DNA: TGTGCCAGCAGTTTATCCCGTAGGGGCACTGAAGCTTTCTTT. It translates to CASSLSRRGTEAFF.

This clonotype was detected ten times or more. CDR3 in amino acids: CASSLGMDLGTNEQYF. CDR3 nucleotide sequence: TGTGCCAGCAGCTTAGGCATGGACTTGGGGACTAACGAGCAGTACTTC. The chain recombines TRBV11-2 with TRBJ2-7; 7 bases match TRBD2. The V gene's germline CDR1 is SGHAT and CDR2 FQNNGV. Trimming at V came to 1 base and at J to 5 bases, leaving 11 bases not matched to a gene. This CDR3 has 16 amino acids. The full variable domain, rest sourced from reference TRBV11-2 and TRBJ2-7, is EAGVAQSPRYKIIEKRQSVAFWCNPISGHATLYWYQQILGQGPKLLIQFQNNGVVDDSQLPKDRFSAERLKGVDSTLKIQPAKLEDSAVYLCASSLGMDLGTNEQYFGPGTRLTVT.

The table lists this clonotype with many counts. This sequence joins TRBV20-1 and TRBJ2-7; 7 bases fit TRBD1. V lost 3 bases, J lost 3 bases, and 2 bases stayed unmatched. Per germline, CDR1 DFQATT and CDR2 SNEGSKA (reference sequence). CDR3 length: 12 residues. The CDR3 loop reads CSASTGVYEQYF. CDR3 DNA: TGCAGTGCTAGTACAGGGGTCTACGAGCAGTACTTC.

This clonotype was observed many times. J is TRBJ1-5 and V is TRBV7-2; perhaps TRBD1 as D (6 bases). This CDR3 is 14 amino acids long. Per the germline V gene, CDR1 is SGHTA and CDR2 is FQGNSA. The V and J ends lost 2 bases and 7 bases respectively, with 12 bases between them. CDR3 sequence reads: CASSLLGATQPQHF. CDR3 DNA sequence: TGTGCCAGCAGCTTACTGGGGGCGACCCAGCCCCAGCATTTT. The full variable domain, its missing parts supplied by reference TRBV7-2 and TRBJ1-5, is GAGVSQSPSNKVTEKGKDVELRCDPISGHTALYWYRQSLGQGLEFLIYFQGNSAPDKSGLPSDRFSAERTGGSVSTLTIQRTQQEDSAVYLCASSLLGATQPQHFGDGTRLSIL.

There are many counts of this clonotype. The chain uses TRBV12-3 or TRBV12-4 and TRBJ1-3; no clear D. Trimming cost V 6 bases and J 8 bases, with 8 bases left between them. This CDR3 region has 11 residues. In nucleotides, the CDR3 is TGTGCCAGCAGGATGACATACACCATATATTTT. It specifies CASRMTYTIYF.

This clonotype was detected many times. The chain joins TRBV7-3 to TRBJ1-5, with a weak D call TRBD1 (6 bases). Trimming removed 5 bases at V and 5 bases at J, with 16 bases between. This CDR3 is 15 amino acids long. The germline gives CDR1 SGHTA, CDR2 FQGTGA. CDR3 region: CASSPQGRGDQPQHF. CDR3 bases: TGTGCCAGCAGCCCACAGGGTAGGGGAGATCAGCCCCAGCATTTT.

This clonotype appeared many times. This chain uses TRBV7-2 with TRBJ1-2; no reliable D call. CDR1 is SGHTA and CDR2 is FQGNSA in the germline V gene. Trimming stripped 2 bases from V and 5 bases from J, with 9 bases between. CDR3 length equals 13 residues. CDR3 DNA: TGTGCCAGCAGCTTAAGTGCGGGGTATGGCTACACCTTC. It codes for CASSLSAGYGYTF.

This clonotype was counted many times. J is TRBJ2-3 and V is TRBV23-1; TRBD2 might be the D (6 bases). TRBV23-1 is identified as an open reading frame with a role that is uncertain. The CDR3 spans 18 residues. V lost 3 bases and J 1 base, leaving 20 bases between the germline ends. CDR3 nucleotide sequence: TGCGCCAGCAGTCACGTCCCCCGGAGGGAGTGGGGCACAGATACGCAGTATTTT. Encoded protein: CASSHVPRREWGTDTQYF.

At least ten counts were recorded for this clonotype. The V call is TRBV20-1, the J call TRBJ2-3; D gene ambiguous. Germline V CDR1 and CDR2: DFQATT, SNEGSKA (reference sequence). The CDR3 totals 15 residues. V was clipped by 3 bases and J by 1 base, with 14 bases between them. CDR3 DNA sequence: TGCAGTGCTAGCGCCTTACGTGAGGGCACAGATACGCAGTATTTT. This translates into CSASALREGTDTQYF.

The sample holds many counts of this clonotype. The chain is built from TRBV20-1 and TRBJ1-2, with D unclear. The germline CDR1 and CDR2 sequences are DFQATT and SNEGSKA (reference sequence). V was shortened by 0 bases and J by 3 bases, with 14 bases between the two germline ends. This CDR3 contains 15 residues. For the CDR3, the DNA is TGCAGTGCTAGAGATTTTCGACTTTCTGACTATGGCTACACCTTC. Encoded protein: CSARDFRLSDYGYTF.

There are many counts of this clonotype. The V call is TRBV7-8, the J call TRBJ1-2; the D gene is possibly TRBD1 (5 bases). The CDR3 totals 15 residues. V gave up 1 base and J gave up 4 bases, with 13 bases separating them. CDR1 and CDR2 (germline): SGHVS, FQNEAQ. The CDR3 protein is CASSLGRGIGYGYTF. In DNA, the CDR3 is TGTGCCAGCAGCTTAGGGAGGGGCATCGGCTATGGCTACACCTTC.

Many counts were recorded for this clonotype. The chain is built from TRBV7-2 and TRBJ2-7, with 8 bases lining up with TRBD2. The CDR3 contains 13 residues. V lost 5 bases, J lost 6 bases, and 6 bases stayed unmatched. Germline V lookup: CDR1 SGHTA, CDR2 FQGNSA. The CDR3, as DNA: TGTGCCAGCAGCCCGGGACTAGTTCCCGAGCAGTACTTC. Translation: CASSPGLVPEQYF. The full variable domain, its missing parts supplied by reference TRBV7-2 and TRBJ2-7, is GAGVSQSPSNKVTEKGKDVELRCDPISGHTALYWYRQSLGQGLEFLIYFQGNSAPDKSGLPSDRFSAERTGGSVSTLTIQRTQQEDSAVYLCASSPGLVPEQYFGPGTRLTVT.

In this sample, this clonotype turned up many times. V gene TRBV6-2 or TRBV6-3 combines with J gene TRBJ1-5, with D possibly being TRBD1 (6 bases). This CDR3 contains 13 residues. The V gene lost 7 bases and the J gene lost 3 bases, with 10 bases spanning the gap. CDR1 MNHEY and CDR2 SVGEGT come from the germline V gene. The CDR3 DNA is TGTGCCAGCACCGGACAGCACAATCAGCCCCAGCATTTT. Its protein is CASTGQHNQPQHF.

This clonotype has at least ten counts. V gene TRBV7-2 combines with J gene TRBJ2-1; the D gene is possibly TRBD2 (5 bases). The CDR3 covers 13 residues. V was pared by 1 base and J by 7 bases, with 8 bases between. Germline V gene sequence: CDR1 SGHTA, CDR2 FQGNSA. CDR3 sequence reads: CASSLGGWNEQFF. For the CDR3, the DNA is TGTGCCAGCAGCTTAGGAGGGTGGAATGAGCAGTTCTTC.

This clonotype appeared many times. Here the CDR3 reads CSASTQGLSNQPQHF. DNA for the CDR3: TGCAGTGCTTCGACCCAGGGCCTTAGCAATCAGCCCCAGCATTTT. The V call is TRBV20-1, the J call TRBJ1-5, with TRBD1 as a possible D gene (5 bases). Germline CDR1 reads DFQATT; CDR2 reads SNEGSKA (reference sequence). CDR3 length: 15 amino acids. Between the trimmed V and J ends, which lost 5 bases and 0 bases, there was a span of 14 bases.

This clonotype was found many times. This chain connects TRBV7-9 to TRBJ2-7; 7 bases match TRBD1. CDR1 is SEHNR and CDR2 is FQNEAQ in the germline V gene (reference sequence). Trimming took 5 bases from V and 1 from J; bases not matched to a gene: 8. This CDR3 contains 15 residues. The CDR3 nucleotides are TGTGCCAGCAGCCAACTGACAGGGCAATCCTACGAGCAGTACTTC. Protein: CASSQLTGQSYEQYF.

This clonotype was observed at least ten times. The chain is built from TRBV30 and TRBJ2-1, with 9 nucleotides matching TRBD1. Trimming took 5 bases from V and 5 from J; bases not matched to a gene: 7. This CDR3 has 14 residues. The germline V gene has CDR1 GTSNPN and CDR2 SVGIG (reference sequence). DNA for the CDR3: TGTGCCTGGCTGTCCGGGACAGGGAACAATGAGCAGTTCTTC. This sequence encodes CAWLSGTGNNEQFF. Variable domain in full (rest from reference TRBV30 and TRBJ2-1): SQTIHQWPATLVQPVGSPLSLECTVEGTSNPNLYWYRQAAGRGLQLLFYSVGIGQISSEVPQNLSASRPQDRQFILSSKKLLLSDSGFYLCAWLSGTGNNEQFFGPGTRLTVL.

This clonotype showed up many times. The rearrangement links TRBV12-3 or TRBV12-4 to TRBJ2-1; 7 bases are a match to TRBD2. The CDR3 length is 17 residues. Germline trimming cut 6 bases from V and 3 bases from J; bases unmatched to any gene: 14. The DNA of the CDR3 is TGTGCCAGCAGCACCAACGTAGCGGGCGACCACTACAATGAGCAGTTCTTC. Translation: CASSTNVAGDHYNEQFF.